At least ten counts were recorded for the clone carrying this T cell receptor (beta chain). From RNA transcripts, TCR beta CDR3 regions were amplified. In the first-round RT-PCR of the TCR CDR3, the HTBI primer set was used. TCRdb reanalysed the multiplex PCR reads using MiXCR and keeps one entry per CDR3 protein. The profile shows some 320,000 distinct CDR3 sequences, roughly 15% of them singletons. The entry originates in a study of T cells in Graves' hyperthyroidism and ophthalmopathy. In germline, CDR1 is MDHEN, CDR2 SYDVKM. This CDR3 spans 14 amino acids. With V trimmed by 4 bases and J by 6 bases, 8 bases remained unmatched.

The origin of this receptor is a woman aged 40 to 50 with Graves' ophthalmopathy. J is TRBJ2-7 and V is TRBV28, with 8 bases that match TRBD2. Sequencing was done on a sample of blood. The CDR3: CASSSGTRTSEQYF. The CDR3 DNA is TGTGCCAGCAGTTCCGGGACTAGAACGAGCGAGCAGTACTTC.